What follows are 11 T cell receptor beta chains derived from one specimen sequenced in a study of T cell clones after liver transplantation. Method: immunoSEQ multiplex PCR; TCRdb's copy keeps in-frame clones and lacks some. The sample lists tens of thousands of clones; 71% were seen once. The sequenced sample was CD4+ T cells from blood, obtained before liver transplant. These receptors all come from a human donor who received a liver transplant.

This clone was detected only a few times. For the CDR3, the DNA is TGTGCCAGCAGCCCCCGACAGGGAGGCGACACCGGGGAGCTGTTTTTT. This sequence encodes CASSPRQGGDTGELFF. V gene TRBV7-3 combines with J gene TRBJ2-2; a weak D match, TRBD1 (7 bases). Germline CDR1 is SGHTA and CDR2 is FQGTGA. V lost 5 bases and J lost 3, with 16 bases in between. The CDR3 runs to 16 residues.

This clone has a handful of counts. The chain has TRBV12-5 and TRBJ1-1; possible D gene TRBD1, 5 bases. The CDR3 covers 14 residues. Germline CDR1 LGHNT, CDR2 FRNRAP. Between the trimmed V and J ends, which lost 6 bases and 2 bases, there was a span of 13 bases. CDR3 protein: CASGPGGTNTEAFF. The CDR3, as DNA: TGTGCTAGTGGCCCCGGGGGGACTAACACTGAAGCTTTCTTT.

The J gene is TRBJ2-7, the V gene TRBV27; D gene ambiguous. Trimming cost V 9 bases and J 4 bases, with 13 bases left between them. CDR1 and CDR2 from the germline V gene are MNHEY and SMNVEV (reference sequence). The CDR3 is made up of 12 amino acids. CDR3 nucleotide sequence: TGTGCCAGTCTCCCACGAGTGTACGAGCAGTACTTC. Residues: CASLPRVYEQYF.

The J gene is TRBJ1-6, the V gene TRBV6-1; TRBD1 is a possible D gene (5 bases). Germline CDR1 MNHNS, CDR2 SASEGT. The CDR3 has 14 amino acids. V gave up 3 bases and J gave up 10 bases, with 13 bases separating them. This CDR3 reads CASSEDPRGSPLHF. The CDR3 bases are TGTGCCAGCAGTGAGGACCCTCGGGGGTCACCCCTCCACTTT.

On this clone itself: The junction departs from germline at one end; a sequencing error may be responsible. The rearrangement links TRBV30 to TRBJ2-5, with TRBD2 matching 8 bases. The CDR3 runs 18 residues. Germline values: CDR1 GTSNPN, CDR2 SVGIG (reference sequence). CDR3 coding DNA: TGTGCCTGGAGTGTGTTGACGGGGGGGGACTTCTCCCAAAAGACCCAGTACTTC. It is translated as CAWSVLTGGDFSQKTQYF.

This chain connects TRBV7-8 to TRBJ1-6, with 8 bases aligning to TRBD1. V was pared by 4 bases and J by 7 bases, with 6 bases of the junction left unmatched. Looked up from germline, CDR1 is SGHVS and CDR2 is FQNEAQ. The CDR3 is 15 residues long. The CDR3 DNA sequence: TGTGCCAGCAGCTCCAGGACAGGGTCAAATTCACCCCTCCACTTT. It encodes CASSSRTGSNSPLHF.

The gene calls are TRBV4-1 and TRBJ1-4; 8 bases are a match to TRBD1. The V gene end was trimmed by 0 bases and the J gene end by 0 bases; junction bases not matched to a gene: 3. CDR1 and CDR2 from the germline V gene are MGHRA and YSYEKL. There are 17 residues in the CDR3. CDR3 DNA sequence: TGCGCCAGCAGCCAAGACAGGGGGCAGGCAACTAATGAAAAACTGTTTTTT. Its protein is CASSQDRGQATNEKLFF.

The chain links TRBV6-5 to TRBJ1-1; TRBD1 might be the D (6 bases). From germline, CDR1 is MNHEY and CDR2 SVGAGI. The V end lost 6 bases, the J end lost 7 bases, and 18 bases lay between the germline ends. CDR3 length: 14 amino acids. CDR3 region: CASSEDRRGFEAFF. The DNA of the CDR3 is TGTGCCAGCAGCGAGGACAGAAGAGGATTTGAAGCTTTCTTT.

This sequence joins TRBV29-1 and TRBJ2-3, with D perhaps matching TRBD2 (5 bases). The CDR3 covers 12 residues. CDR1 and CDR2 from the germline V gene are SQVTM and ANQGSEA. V was clipped by 4 bases and J by 2 bases, with 7 bases between them. CDR3 DNA: TGCAGCGTTGGAGGGAACACAGATACGCAGTATTTT. Translating gives CSVGGNTDTQYF.

The V call is TRBV28, the J call TRBJ2-5; 7 bases are shared with TRBD1. The end of the DNA aligns better with TRBJ2-7, so the J call may be wrong. This CDR3 is built from 15 residues. The germline V gene encodes CDR1 MDHEN and CDR2 SYDVKM. The CDR3 loop reads CASSSIGQVSYEQYF. The CDR3 DNA follows: TGTGCCAGCAGTTCAATCGGACAGGTTAGCTACGAGCAGTACTTC.

The V call is TRBV19, the J call TRBJ1-5, with D perhaps matching TRBD1 (5 bases). The CDR3 sequence is 16 residues long. Trimming left V 7 bases short and J 5 bases short, with 21 bases between. CDR1 and CDR2 (germline): LNHDA, SQIVND (reference sequence). CDR3 residues: CASIMGQGRADQPQHF. CDR3 DNA: TGTGCCAGTATTATGGGGCAGGGCAGGGCCGATCAGCCCCAGCATTTT.